Following are 18 T cell receptor beta chains from one sample sequenced in a study of T cells in localized non-small cell lung cancer. Only in-frame clones appear in the TCRdb table, and some are missing; sequencing was by immunoSEQ multiplex PCR. This table holds around 29,000 clones, 88% found once. Sequenced here: peripheral blood, sampled before any cancer treatment. Every receptor here comes from a female donor at least 60 years old with stage III squamous cell lung carcinoma.

The sample holds one count of this clone. This chain connects TRBV6-5 to TRBJ1-4; 7 bases match TRBD1. The CDR3 loop spans 14 amino acids. V was pared by 6 bases and J by 5 bases, with 6 bases of the junction left unmatched. Germline assignment: CDR1 MNHEY and CDR2 SVGAGI. Here the CDR3 reads CASSRDSNNEKLFF. The CDR3 nucleotides read TGTGCCAGCAGCCGGGACAGTAACAATGAAAAACTGTTTTTT.

This chain uses TRBV6-1 with TRBJ2-1; no definite D call. The CDR3 length is 12 residues. Per germline, CDR1 MNHNS and CDR2 SASEGT. Trimming took 5 bases from V and 8 from J, leaving 10 bases between them. The CDR3 loop reads CASSPRVDEQFF. The CDR3 region has the DNA TGTGCCAGCAGTCCAAGGGTGGATGAGCAGTTCTTC.

J is TRBJ1-2 and V is TRBV30, with D tentatively TRBD1 (6 bases). The ends were cut back, 5 bases at V and 4 bases at J, with 17 bases in the middle. This CDR3 is built from 14 residues. CDR1 and CDR2 from the germline V gene are GTSNPN and SVGIG (reference sequence). CDR3 sequence reads: CAWSRGTTFYGYTF. The CDR3, as DNA: TGTGCCTGGTCTCGGGGGACAACATTCTATGGCTACACCTTC. Filled out from reference TRBV30 and TRBJ1-2, the complete variable domain reads SQTIHQWPATLVQPVGSPLSLECTVEGTSNPNLYWYRQAAGRGLQLLFYSVGIGQISSEVPQNLSASRPQDRQFILSSKKLLLSDSGFYLCAWSRGTTFYGYTFGSGTRLTVV.

The genes are TRBV9 and TRBJ1-2, with 12 nucleotides matching TRBD1. The CDR3 covers 16 residues. The V gene's germline CDR1 is SGDLS and CDR2 YYNGEE. Losses at the gene ends were 3 bases for V and 9 bases for J; bases not matched to a gene: 12. The CDR3 region has the DNA TGTGCCAGCAGCGCAAGTCGGGACAGGGGGCTGTTAAGCTACACCTTC. It translates to CASSASRDRGLLSYTF.

This rearrangement joins TRBV28 to TRBJ2-7, with TRBD1 identical over 11 bases. CDR1 is MDHEN and CDR2 is SYDVKM in the germline V gene. V lost 6 bases and J lost 3; bases outside the gene matches: 10. The CDR3 is 16 amino acids. CDR3 coding DNA: TGTGCCAGCAGCTCCCCCCCGGGACAGGGGGTCTACGAGCAGTACTTC. It encodes CASSSPPGQGVYEQYF.

The table lists this clone with a count of one. This chain joins TRBV5-5 and TRBJ2-5; perhaps TRBD1 as D (5 bases). V lost 0 bases and J 2 bases, leaving 11 bases between the germline ends. The CDR3 loop spans 15 amino acids. Germline CDR1 and CDR2: SGHKS and YYEKEE (reference sequence). CDR3 protein: CASSLAAGLQETQYF. CDR3 DNA sequence: TGTGCCAGCAGCTTGGCGGCAGGGCTTCAAGAGACCCAGTACTTC.

The gene calls are TRBV6-6 and TRBJ2-2; 9 bases match TRBD2. The V segment lost 4 bases and the J segment 8 bases; nucleotides outside the gene matches: 11. Germline values: CDR1 MNHNY, CDR2 SVGAGI (reference sequence). CDR3 length: 16 amino acids. CDR3 loop: CASSLGVAGASGELFF. Written as DNA, the CDR3 is TGTGCCAGCAGTTTGGGGGTAGCGGGAGCAAGTGGGGAGCTGTTTTTT.

V and J are TRBV5-4 and TRBJ1-2, with 7 positions matching TRBD1. V lost 0 bases, J lost 2 bases, and 4 bases stayed unmatched. There are 15 residues in the CDR3. In germline, CDR1 is SGHNT, CDR2 YYREEE (reference sequence). This CDR3 is CASSLGGGQNYGYTF. In DNA form, the CDR3 reads TGTGCCAGCAGCTTGGGAGGGGGCCAAAACTATGGCTACACCTTC.

The chain couples TRBV27 to TRBJ2-1; the D gene is possibly TRBD1 (6 bases). Germline-derived CDR1 and CDR2 are MNHEY and SMNVEV (reference sequence). Between the trimmed V and J ends, which lost 4 bases and 6 bases, there was a span of 16 bases. CDR3 length equals 15 residues. CDR3 amino acids: CASSSALGAPNEQFF. CDR3 coding DNA: TGTGCCAGCAGTTCGGCGTTGGGGGCTCCCAATGAGCAGTTCTTC.

The chain links TRBV2 to TRBJ1-4, with a tentative D call TRBD1 (5 bases). Trimming stripped 4 bases from V and 6 bases from J, with 15 bases between. The CDR3 extends over 15 amino acids. Germline V gives CDR1 SNHLY, CDR2 FYNNEI. The CDR3 is CASSAWGERDEKLFF. The CDR3 DNA is TGTGCCAGCAGTGCATGGGGGGAAAGGGATGAAAAACTGTTTTTT. The variable domain in full, completed from reference TRBV2 and TRBJ1-4, reads EPEVTQTPSHQVTQMGQEVILRCVPISNHLYFYWYRQILGQKVEFLVSFYNNEISEKSEIFDDQFSVERPDGSNFTLKIRSTKLEDSAMYFCASSAWGERDEKLFFGSGTQLSVL.

The J gene is TRBJ2-5, the V gene TRBV4-3; D is tentatively TRBD1 or TRBD2 (5 bases each). Trimming left V 0 bases short and J 5 bases short, with 13 bases between. The germline V gene encodes CDR1 LGHNA and CDR2 YSLEER. The CDR3 has 15 amino acids. The CDR3 loop reads CASSQESRGTETQYF. The CDR3 DNA reads as TGCGCCAGCAGCCAAGAAAGTCGGGGCACGGAGACCCAGTACTTC.

The chain links TRBV15 to TRBJ2-7; TRBD1 might be the D (5 bases). Germline V gene data show CDR1 as LNHNV and CDR2 as YYDKDF (reference sequence). V shed 3 bases and J shed 2 bases, with 11 bases lying between them. The CDR3 has 14 amino acids. The CDR3 DNA follows: TGTGCCACCAGCAGTGACAGACCCCCCTACGAGCAGTACTTC. Translated, it gives CATSSDRPPYEQYF.

V and J are TRBV28 and TRBJ1-1; 8 bases map to TRBD1. Per germline, CDR1 MDHEN and CDR2 SYDVKM. This CDR3 is built from 12 residues. V gave up 9 bases and J gave up 4 bases; unmatched junction bases: 4. CDR3 residues: CASQGARTEAFF. CDR3 in DNA: TGTGCCAGTCAGGGGGCGCGCACTGAAGCTTTCTTT.

Only one count was recorded for this clone. V is TRBV5-1 and J is TRBJ2-2; 11 bases are shared with TRBD2. The V gene's germline CDR1 is SGHRS and CDR2 YFSETQ. V shed 2 bases and J 5 bases; nucleotides not matched to a gene: 5. This CDR3 is built from 16 residues. Here the CDR3 DNA reads TGCGCCAGCAGCTTACTAGCGGGAGAGATTACCGGGGAGCTGTTTTTT. Protein: CASSLLAGEITGELFF.

The chain combines TRBV28 with TRBJ1-5, with D uncertain. The CDR3 loop spans 12 amino acids. The germline CDR1 and CDR2 sequences are MDHEN and SYDVKM. The V end lost 8 bases, the J end lost 4 bases, and 9 bases lay between the germline ends. The CDR3 sequence: CASSALNQPQHF. In DNA, the CDR3 is TGTGCCAGCTCGGCTCTGAATCAGCCCCAGCATTTT.

The genes are TRBV18 and TRBJ1-1; D gene ambiguous. The CDR3 extends over 16 amino acids. In germline, CDR1 is KGHSH, CDR2 LQKENI. The V gene lost 2 bases and the J gene lost 1 base, with 14 bases spanning the gap. DNA of the CDR3: TGTGCCAGCTCACCAACCAGCGAGGGCCCGAACACTGAAGCTTTCTTT. Translated: CASSPTSEGPNTEAFF.

This chain joins TRBV7-2 and TRBJ2-7; 8 bases align to TRBD1. The germline V gene encodes CDR1 SGHTA and CDR2 FQGNSA. V was clipped by 2 bases and J by 2 bases; unmatched bases: 11. This CDR3 is built from 17 residues. The CDR3 is CASSLNAVGTGTYEQYF. In nucleotides, the CDR3 is TGTGCCAGCAGCTTAAATGCGGTCGGGACAGGAACCTACGAGCAGTACTTC.

This clone was seen just once. The chain employs TRBV11-2 and TRBJ2-2; no reliable D call. With 0 bases removed from V and 6 bases from J, the gap between germline ends came to 11 bases. CDR1 is SGHAT, CDR2 FQNNGV, per germline. The CDR3 length is 15 residues. CDR3 sequence: CASSLEWMGPGELFF. The DNA for the CDR3 is TGTGCCAGCAGCTTAGAGTGGATGGGCCCCGGGGAGCTGTTTTTT. The whole variable domain, remainder taken from reference TRBV11-2 and TRBJ2-2, is EAGVAQSPRYKIIEKRQSVAFWCNPISGHATLYWYQQILGQGPKLLIQFQNNGVVDDSQLPKDRFSAERLKGVDSTLKIQPAKLEDSAVYLCASSLEWMGPGELFFGEGSRLTVL.